This T cell receptor (beta chain) originates from a study of cytomegalovirus exposure and HLA in healthy donors (dated by TCRdb to between 2016 and 2019). Describing the broader study: A later analysis indicated that the 120 validation repertoires were generated on the platform also employed for the 666 repertoires of the first cohort. The study was designed to test whether signatures of past pathogen exposure could be identified by cataloging public T cell receptors. In addition to the first cohort of hundreds of subjects, a separate validation cohort of approximately 120 different subjects was used. High-throughput TCR immunosequencing, statistical association of individual TCRs with disease status, and machine learning were combined to predict cytomegalovirus infection status.

From its cysteine to its phenylalanine, the CDR3 spans 12 amino acids. The kept DNA is CDR3 alone, 36 bases in frame from the first base. The trim is 4 bases for V and 5 bases for J, with a gap of 9 bases between the germline ends. Taken from the germline V gene (reference sequence), the CDR1 and CDR2 loops are SGHNT and YYREEE. The donors belonged to the validation cohort of over a hundred subjects, which was separate from the roughly 700-subject first cohort. Receptor libraries were prepared by the immunoSEQ multiplex PCR assay. Per the source publication's procedure: A statistical classification framework was developed to diagnose cytomegalovirus status using the catalog of TCR beta chain sequences. Sourced from immuneACCESS, this table was stored by TCRdb with only in-frame sequences that have V and J called. A share of the clones is absent; for the studies checked, an unresolved V gene accounts for under half, and the remainder has no known explanation. That table furnishes V, J and clone size, whereas the DNA furnished D and trimming. The sample table contains around 160,000 clones; only one count was recorded for roughly 84% of them. The ten largest clonotypes hold about 10% of the sample.

Results the study describes overall, beyond this receptor: A later analysis lacked HLA typing for the validation cohort, so it scored co-occurrence in that cohort across all 110 or so repertoires. In the study, 150 to 200 TCR beta chains were listed as associated with cytomegalovirus. The authors suggested that the approach could potentially be extended to other disease states and immunological phenotypes. The classifier was reported to diagnose cytomegalovirus status with high specificity and sensitivity in both the original and validation cohorts. Most TCR sequences were observed very rarely across donors, whereas some public TCRs were present in many individuals. A later analysis found that TCRs clustered in the first cohort also tended to co-occur in the 120 validation repertoires, with about 94% of cluster scores above 0. A few of the identified cytomegalovirus-associated TCR beta chains were confirmed in vitro to be specific for cytomegalovirus antigens.

About this clone: Its antigen has not been determined. Per-base quality was not reported, and no clone a single base away is much larger than it.

The clonotype was recovered from a man in his thirties or forties in good health and CMV-seropositive. The sequencing input was PBMCs. The sequence links TRBV5-4 to TRBJ2-5; the D gene cannot be resolved reliably. The CDR3 region: CASSVDSETQYF. The DNA sequence is TGTGCCAGCAGCGTCGATAGCGAGACCCAGTACTTC. Reference TRBV5-4 and TRBJ2-5 proteins supply the regions before and after the CDR3; the full variable domain is: ETGVTQSPTHLIKTRGQQVTLRCSSQSGHNTVSWYQQALGQGPQFIFQYYREEENGRGNFPPRFSGLQFPNYSSELNVNALELDDSALYLCASSVDSETQYFGPGTRLLVL.